The source of this T cell receptor beta chain is a study of OX40 agonist ivuxolimab in advanced cancers. Study overall: Partial responses, seen in three patients, involved one hepatocellular carcinoma and two cutaneous melanomas.

Profiling relied on immunoSEQ multiplex PCR, and the TCRdb table lists in-frame clones only, not all of them. The profile shows roughly 76,000 clones, around nine tenths of them singletons. A history of autoimmune disease or systemic immunosuppression excluded patients. This CDR3 is built from 15 residues. Trimming removed 3 bases from V and 0 bases from J, with 9 bases in between. Germline lookup yields CDR1 LNHDA and CDR2 SQIVND (reference sequence). The receptor was derived from an adult with an advanced solid tumor such as melanoma, head and neck, liver or kidney cancer. The chain joins TRBV19 to TRBJ2-1; perhaps D is TRBD1 or TRBD2 (5 bases each). The sequencing used CD4+ or CD8+ T cells sorted from blood, collected in a trial of the OX40 agonist ivuxolimab. CDR3 sequence reads: CASSISGSSYNEQFF. Here the CDR3 DNA reads TGTGCCAGTAGTATCTCAGGGAGCTCCTACAATGAGCAGTTCTTC.